Listed below are T cell receptor beta chains from one sample, sequenced in a study of T cell responses to AZD1222 COVID-19 vaccine. The table came from immunoSEQ multiplex PCR; TCRdb's copy has only in-frame clones and leaves some out. The sample lists fewer than 180,000 clones, 90% seen once, with 3% to 3.5% in the top ten. The specimen was peripheral blood, collected 28 days after the second AZD1222 dose. These receptors all come from an adult who received the AZD1222 COVID-19 vaccine. Each CDR3 is given with its conserved first and last residue. The order of the fields is clone size, D gene, V gene, J gene, CDR3 DNA, CDR3 protein. D genes are given only for firm matches. The listing skips clone size in some rows; elsewhere it reads once, few, many or a size class.

clone size: once
D gene: .
V gene: TRBV11-2
J gene: TRBJ1-1
CDR3 DNA: TGTGCCAGCAGCTTAGACCCGGGGATGAACACTGAAGCTTTCTTT
CDR3 protein: CASSLDPGMNTEAFF

clone size: few
D gene: TRBD2
V gene: TRBV19
J gene: TRBJ2-7
CDR3 DNA: TGTGCCACCGGACTAGCGGACCGCTACGAGCAGTACTTC
CDR3 protein: CATGLADRYEQYF

clone size: .
D gene: .
V gene: TRBV7-7
J gene: TRBJ1-1
CDR3 DNA: TGTGCCAGCAGCCTGGCCCTGAACACTGAAGCTTTCTTT
CDR3 protein: CASSLALNTEAFF

clone size: .
D gene: TRBD2
V gene: TRBV5-6
J gene: TRBJ2-1
CDR3 DNA: TGTGCCAGCAGCCCGGGACTAGCCCACAATGAGCAGTTCTTC
CDR3 protein: CASSPGLAHNEQFF

clone size: few
D gene: .
V gene: TRBV12-3/TRBV12-4
J gene: TRBJ2-2
CDR3 DNA: TGTGCCAGCAGTCCTCCGGTCGGGGAGCTGTTTTTT
CDR3 protein: CASSPPVGELFF

clone size: .
D gene: .
V gene: TRBV6-1
J gene: TRBJ1-4
CDR3 DNA: TGTGCCAGCAGTGAAGCGTGGGACGGTTTTAATGAAAAACTGTTTTTT
CDR3 protein: CASSEAWDGFNEKLFF

clone size: once
D gene: TRBD2
V gene: TRBV7-7
J gene: TRBJ2-5
CDR3 DNA: TGTGCCAGCAGCCCTGGCCCCCGTCTAGCGGGAGGTCAAGAGACCCAGTACTTC
CDR3 protein: CASSPGPRLAGGQETQYF

clone size: .
D gene: TRBD1
V gene: TRBV5-1
J gene: TRBJ2-6
CDR3 DNA: TGCGCCAGCAGCTTGGCCGGCAGGGGGCTGTCTGGGGCCAACGTCCTGACTTTC
CDR3 protein: CASSLAGRGLSGANVLTF

clone size: .
D gene: .
V gene: TRBV30
J gene: TRBJ2-1
CDR3 DNA: TGTGCCTGGAGTGTCAGTGTCTTCCAAAAGGGTGAGCAGTTCTTC
CDR3 protein: CAWSVSVFQKGEQFF

clone size: .
D gene: .
V gene: TRBV2
J gene: TRBJ1-1
CDR3 DNA: TGTGCCAGCAGTGAACAACAGGTCACTGAAGCTTTCTTT
CDR3 protein: CASSEQQVTEAFF

clone size: .
D gene: .
V gene: TRBV11-2
J gene: TRBJ2-3
CDR3 DNA: TGTGCCAGCAGCTTAGACCGAGGAAATACGCAGTATTTT
CDR3 protein: CASSLDRGNTQYF

clone size: .
D gene: .
V gene: TRBV12-3/TRBV12-4
J gene: TRBJ2-3
CDR3 DNA: TGTGCCAGCAGTGAGGGGGCAGATACGCAGTATTTT
CDR3 protein: CASSEGADTQYF

clone size: .
D gene: .
V gene: TRBV6-5
J gene: TRBJ2-7
CDR3 DNA: TGTGCCAGCCAATCAGGGTCGTACGAGCAGTACTTC
CDR3 protein: CASQSGSYEQYF

clone size: once
D gene: .
V gene: TRBV3-1/TRBV3-2
J gene: TRBJ2-7
CDR3 DNA: TGTGCCAGCAGCCAAGTTGTGACGGACGCACGCGAGCAGTACTTC
CDR3 protein: CASSQVVTDAREQYF

clone size: .
D gene: .
V gene: TRBV6-1
J gene: TRBJ1-6
CDR3 DNA: TGTGCCAGCAGTGAAATACCTAGCTCCTATAATTCACCCCTCCACTTT
CDR3 protein: CASSEIPSSYNSPLHF

clone size: .
D gene: .
V gene: TRBV29-1
J gene: TRBJ1-2
CDR3 DNA: TGCAGCGTTGATATAACCCAGGGGTTTGGCTACACCTTC
CDR3 protein: CSVDITQGFGYTF

clone size: few
D gene: .
V gene: TRBV5-1
J gene: TRBJ2-1
CDR3 DNA: TGCGCCAGCAGCTTGGGAGACAATGAGCAGTTCTTC
CDR3 protein: CASSLGDNEQFF

clone size: .
D gene: .
V gene: TRBV19
J gene: TRBJ1-4
CDR3 DNA: TGTGCCAGTAGTATAGGGGCAACTAATGAAAAACTGTTTTTT
CDR3 protein: CASSIGATNEKLFF

clone size: .
D gene: .
V gene: TRBV27
J gene: TRBJ1-2
CDR3 DNA: TGTGCCAGCAGCCCCTATAGCATAGGCTATGGCTACACCTTC
CDR3 protein: CASSPYSIGYGYTF

clone size: .
D gene: .
V gene: TRBV25-1
J gene: TRBJ2-7
CDR3 DNA: TGTGCCAGCAGTGAATCGGACTCCTACGAGCAGTACTTC
CDR3 protein: CASSESDSYEQYF

clone size: few
D gene: .
V gene: TRBV6-5
J gene: TRBJ1-2
CDR3 DNA: TGTGCCAGCAGCCCCTCCCCGACCGCCGGAGGCTACACCTTC
CDR3 protein: CASSPSPTAGGYTF

clone size: once
D gene: TRBD1
V gene: TRBV7-2
J gene: TRBJ2-1
CDR3 DNA: TGTGCCAGCAGCTTAGCTAAGGGGGCTCGGTTCTTC
CDR3 protein: CASSLAKGARFF

clone size: .
D gene: TRBD2
V gene: TRBV7-7
J gene: TRBJ2-3
CDR3 DNA: TGTGCCAGCAGCTCCGGGACGGGGGGACCAGATACGCAGTATTTT
CDR3 protein: CASSSGTGGPDTQYF

clone size: .
D gene: .
V gene: TRBV18
J gene: TRBJ1-3
CDR3 DNA: TGTGCCAGCTCACCAAGGGCCGGGGAGGACACCATATATTTT
CDR3 protein: CASSPRAGEDTIYF

clone size: .
D gene: .
V gene: TRBV19
J gene: TRBJ2-5
CDR3 DNA: TGTGCCAGCAATGGGGGGAACAAAGGGGAGACCCAGTACTTC
CDR3 protein: CASNGGNKGETQYF

clone size: .
D gene: .
V gene: TRBV30
J gene: TRBJ1-1
CDR3 DNA: TGTGCCTGGAGTGTAGGGCAGGGGAACACTGAAGCTTTCTTT
CDR3 protein: CAWSVGQGNTEAFF

clone size: few
D gene: .
V gene: TRBV6-5
J gene: TRBJ1-1
CDR3 DNA: TGTGCCAGCAGTTACGAACTAGTCTCTGAAGCTTTCTTT
CDR3 protein: CASSYELVSEAFF

clone size: .
D gene: .
V gene: TRBV11-2
J gene: TRBJ2-7
CDR3 DNA: TGTGCCAGCAGCTTAGAATTTATCGGGGACACCGCCCCCGACGAGCAGTACTTC
CDR3 protein: CASSLEFIGDTAPDEQYF

clone size: .
D gene: .
V gene: TRBV7-2
J gene: TRBJ1-3
CDR3 DNA: TGTGCCAGCAGCTTTTTAGGGGGACCTGGAAACACCATATATTTT
CDR3 protein: CASSFLGGPGNTIYF

clone size: .
D gene: .
V gene: TRBV2
J gene: TRBJ2-3
CDR3 DNA: TGTGCCAGCAGTCAGGACCGAGGACCAGATACGCAGTATTTT
CDR3 protein: CASSQDRGPDTQYF

clone size: .
D gene: .
V gene: TRBV19
J gene: TRBJ2-1
CDR3 DNA: TGTGCCAGTAGTCCACGGTCGACAGGAAGGGGATACAATGAGCAGTTCTTC
CDR3 protein: CASSPRSTGRGYNEQFF

clone size: .
D gene: .
V gene: TRBV29-1
J gene: TRBJ1-2
CDR3 DNA: TGCAGCGTTGAAGAGCCCCAAAGGTATCGCTACACCTTC
CDR3 protein: CSVEEPQRYRYTF

clone size: .
D gene: TRBD1
V gene: TRBV5-8
J gene: TRBJ1-2
CDR3 DNA: TGTGCCAGCAGCTTGGGGAGGACAGGGGGCTATGGCTACACCTTC
CDR3 protein: CASSLGRTGGYGYTF

clone size: once
D gene: .
V gene: TRBV6-1
J gene: TRBJ1-2
CDR3 DNA: TGTGCCAGCAGTGAACAGCCAGGGTATGGCTACACCTTC
CDR3 protein: CASSEQPGYGYTF

clone size: .
D gene: TRBD1
V gene: TRBV30
J gene: TRBJ1-5
CDR3 DNA: TGTGCCTGGAATACGACAGGGAGGGAACAGCCCCAGCATTTT
CDR3 protein: CAWNTTGREQPQHF

clone size: once
D gene: .
V gene: TRBV7-6
J gene: TRBJ2-4
CDR3 DNA: TGTGCCAGCAGCTTAGGTGATAGGGCTGGGGCGGCCAAAAACATTCAGTACTTC
CDR3 protein: CASSLGDRAGAAKNIQYF

clone size: .
D gene: TRBD1
V gene: TRBV5-1
J gene: TRBJ1-1
CDR3 DNA: TGCGCCAGCAGCCCACAGACAGGGAGCACTGAAGCTTTCTTT
CDR3 protein: CASSPQTGSTEAFF

clone size: .
D gene: .
V gene: TRBV7-9
J gene: TRBJ1-1
CDR3 DNA: TGTGCCAGCAGCCGGGACACCACTGAAGCTTTCTTT
CDR3 protein: CASSRDTTEAFF

clone size: .
D gene: .
V gene: TRBV3-1/TRBV3-2
J gene: TRBJ1-1
CDR3 DNA: TGTGCCAGCAGCCAAGAAGGCTTAGCAGCCTCATCTCCTGAAGCTTTCTTT
CDR3 protein: CASSQEGLAASSPEAFF

clone size: .
D gene: .
V gene: TRBV12-3/TRBV12-4
J gene: TRBJ2-3
CDR3 DNA: TGTGCCAGCAGTCTTCGAGGTACGCAGTATTTT
CDR3 protein: CASSLRGTQYF

clone size: once
D gene: .
V gene: TRBV5-1
J gene: TRBJ1-2
CDR3 DNA: TGCGCCAGCAGCCCCGAGGTGTACAGGGATAACTATGGCTACACCTTC
CDR3 protein: CASSPEVYRDNYGYTF